Listed below are T cell receptor beta chains from one sample, sequenced in a study of memory CD4+ T cells and cytomegalovirus serostatus. The data were produced by immunoSEQ multiplex PCR, yet TCRdb's version contains in-frame clones alone and is incomplete. The data contain approximately 40,000 clones, less than 80% of them singletons. Sequencing was performed on memory CD4+ T cells from blood. These TCRs come from an adult in good health and CMV-seronegative. The CDR3 runs from the conserved cysteine through the conserved F or W. The D gene is left open where the match is weak. Clone size is shown for a subset of rows, as once, few, many or a class of expanded clone.

abundance,d_gene,j_gene,v_gene,CDR3aa,CDR3nt
.,.,TRBJ2-7,TRBV6-1,CASSEAPGLVYEQYF,TGTGCCAGCAGTGAAGCCCCGGGACTTGTATACGAGCAGTACTTC
.,.,TRBJ1-2,TRBV5-1,CASSLGRGNYGYTF,TGCGCCAGCAGCTTGGGACGAGGTAACTATGGCTACACCTTC
.,.,TRBJ2-7,TRBV30,CAWARRGGYEQYF,TGTGCCTGGGCTAGGCGGGGTGGTTACGAGCAGTACTTC
.,TRBD1,TRBJ2-5,TRBV30,CAWSALGQQETQYF,TGTGCCTGGAGTGCCTTGGGACAGCAAGAGACCCAGTACTTC
.,TRBD1,TRBJ1-2,TRBV10-3,CAISPGQGSRGYTF,TGTGCCATCAGCCCTGGACAGGGCAGTCGTGGCTACACCTTC
.,.,TRBJ1-5,TRBV6-5,CASRQDRGQPQHF,TGTGCCAGCAGGCAGGATCGGGGTCAGCCCCAGCATTTT
.,.,TRBJ2-3,TRBV29-1,CSAEAGLSTDTQYF,TGCAGCGCCGAAGCGGGCCTTAGCACAGATACGCAGTATTTT
once,.,TRBJ2-1,TRBV18,CASSPSGHNEQFF,TGTGCCAGCTCACCATCGGGTCACAATGAGCAGTTCTTC
.,.,TRBJ1-3,TRBV30,CAWRTDGNTIYF,TGTGCCTGGAGAACGGACGGAAACACCATATATTTT
.,.,TRBJ2-2,TRBV7-2,CASSLFGQNTGELFF,TGTGCCAGCAGCTTATTCGGACAAAACACCGGGGAGCTGTTTTTT
.,.,TRBJ2-1,TRBV5-6,CASSSLSIGFPFSYNEQFF,TGTGCCAGCAGCTCGCTATCTATCGGTTTTCCTTTCTCCTACAATGAGCAGTTCTTC
.,.,TRBJ2-7,TRBV5-4,CASSLVPGPYEQYF,TGTGCCAGCAGCTTGGTCCCAGGACCATACGAGCAGTACTTC
.,TRBD2,TRBJ2-5,TRBV4-1,CASSQVSTSGRETQYF,TGCGCCAGCAGCCAAGTTTCGACTAGCGGGAGGGAGACCCAGTACTTC
.,TRBD1,TRBJ1-2,TRBV9,CASSGPWDRAYGYTF,TGTGCCAGCAGCGGACCGTGGGACAGGGCTTATGGCTACACCTTC
.,.,TRBJ1-5,TRBV21-1,CASSTRGTGFNQPQHF,TGTGCCAGCAGCACGCGCGGGACAGGGTTCAATCAGCCCCAGCATTTT
.,TRBD1,TRBJ2-7,TRBV6-5,CASSYAGTAREQYF,TGTGCCAGCAGTTACGCTGGGACAGCCCGCGAGCAGTACTTC
.,TRBD1,TRBJ1-5,TRBV6-5,CASSYSYRGDQPQHF,TGTGCCAGCAGTTACTCGTACAGGGGAGATCAGCCCCAGCATTTT
.,TRBD1,TRBJ2-7,TRBV7-2,CASSSDRGWQYF,TGTGCCAGCAGCTCGGACAGGGGATGGCAGTACTTC
.,.,TRBJ2-7,TRBV5-1,CASSLGVLSSYEQYF,TGCGCCAGCAGCTTGGGGGTTCTGAGCTCCTACGAGCAGTACTTC
.,.,TRBJ1-1,TRBV2,CAGMGARNTEAFF,TGTGCCGGGATGGGGGCTCGGAACACTGAAGCTTTCTTT
once,TRBD2,TRBJ2-5,TRBV30,CAWSTAAGGRETQYF,TGTGCCTGGAGTACCGCCGCGGGAGGGCGAGAGACCCAGTACTTC
once,.,TRBJ1-4,TRBV7-2,CASSLGWGVKLFF,TGTGCCAGCAGCTTAGGGTGGGGGGTAAAACTGTTTTTT
.,.,TRBJ2-3,TRBV11-2,CASSQDRAALDTQYF,TGTGCCAGCAGCCAGGACCGAGCGGCCTTAGATACGCAGTATTTT
.,TRBD2,TRBJ2-3,TRBV19,CASSTAPGGGRTDTQYF,TGTGCCAGTAGTACCGCCCCCGGGGGGGGCCGCACAGATACGCAGTATTTT
.,.,TRBJ2-1,TRBV5-1,CASSGPPGTFTLYNEQFF,TGCGCCAGCAGCGGGCCCCCAGGGACCTTTACTCTTTACAATGAGCAGTTCTTC
once,.,TRBJ1-5,TRBV2,CASRGAGPQHF,TGTGCCAGCAGGGGGGCCGGGCCCCAGCATTTT
.,.,TRBJ2-7,TRBV5-1,CASTDRGSAAGPLGMDYEQYF,TGCGCCAGCACCGACCGGGGGTCGGCGGCGGGACCCCTCGGGATGGACTACGAGCAGTACTTC
once,TRBD1,TRBJ2-5,TRBV5-1,CASSSHYRGEETQYF,TGCGCCAGCAGCTCACACTACAGGGGTGAGGAGACCCAGTACTTC
.,TRBD2,TRBJ2-7,TRBV28,CASSLLAGVGEQYF,TGTGCCAGCAGTTTACTAGCGGGAGTAGGCGAGCAGTACTTC
few,TRBD2,TRBJ2-1,TRBV15,CATSRGLAGDNEQFF,TGTGCCACCAGCAGGGGACTAGCGGGAGACAATGAGCAGTTCTTC
medium-sized,.,TRBJ2-2,TRBV5-1,CASSLAGVAGELFF,TGCGCCAGCAGCTTGGCGGGAGTGGCCGGGGAGCTGTTTTTT
once,TRBD2,TRBJ2-5,TRBV28,CASRPSGRGETQYF,TGTGCCAGCAGACCTAGCGGGAGGGGAGAGACCCAGTACTTC
.,.,TRBJ1-2,TRBV7-2,CASSPQTGNYGYTF,TGTGCCAGCAGCCCCCAAACAGGGAACTATGGCTACACCTTC
.,TRBD2,TRBJ2-7,TRBV5-4,CASSYRTSGARSEQYF,TGTGCCAGCAGCTATCGGACTAGCGGGGCCAGGTCCGAGCAGTACTTC
.,.,TRBJ2-2,TRBV11-2,CASSFGDTGELFF,TGTGCCAGCAGCTTCGGGGACACCGGGGAGCTGTTTTTT
.,.,TRBJ2-1,TRBV7-2,CASSLGSGTGNNEQFF,TGTGCCAGCAGCTTAGGATCCGGGACTGGAAACAATGAGCAGTTCTTC
.,.,TRBJ2-3,TRBV6-5,CATTTSTDTQYF,TGTGCCACCACGACTAGCACAGATACGCAGTATTTT
.,.,TRBJ1-2,TRBV9,CASSVGSYYGYTF,TGTGCCAGCAGCGTAGGATCCTACTATGGCTACACCTTC
few,TRBD1,TRBJ1-1,TRBV5-4,CASSWGQGDTEAFF,TGTGCCAGCAGTTGGGGACAGGGGGACACTGAAGCTTTCTTT
.,TRBD1,TRBJ1-2,TRBV2,CASSGDSYGYTF,TGTGCCAGCAGTGGGGACAGCTATGGCTACACCTTC
.,.,TRBJ2-2,TRBV7-2,CASSSYTGELFF,TGTGCCAGCAGCTCTTACACCGGGGAGCTGTTTTTT
once,.,TRBJ2-1,TRBV12-5,CASAPSNPDNEQFF,TGTGCTAGTGCCCCTTCAAACCCCGACAATGAGCAGTTCTTC
.,TRBD1,TRBJ2-3,TRBV15,CATSTQRQGARTDTQYF,TGTGCCACCAGCACTCAAAGACAGGGGGCCCGCACAGATACGCAGTATTTT
once,TRBD2,TRBJ2-7,TRBV7-9,CASSPYRLAGGYEQYF,TGTGCCAGCAGCCCATACCGGCTAGCGGGAGGCTACGAGCAGTACTTC
.,.,TRBJ2-2,TRBV7-2,CASSLVTGLDTGELFF,TGTGCCAGCAGCCTCGTCACAGGTCTAGACACCGGGGAGCTGTTTTTT
.,TRBD1,TRBJ2-6,TRBV30,CAQITGESSGANVLTF,TGTGCCCAGATTACAGGGGAAAGCTCTGGGGCCAACGTCCTGACTTTC
few,.,TRBJ1-4,TRBV5-1,CASSLAPGVTNEKLFF,TGCGCCAGCAGCTTGGCCCCTGGTGTTACTAATGAAAAACTGTTTTTT
.,TRBD2,TRBJ2-7,TRBV2,CASGGGRVSEQYF,TGTGCCAGTGGGGGAGGGAGAGTCAGCGAGCAGTACTTC
.,.,TRBJ2-7,TRBV7-2,CASSFLTAEQYF,TGTGCCAGCAGCTTTTTGACAGCTGAGCAGTACTTC
.,.,TRBJ1-1,TRBV28,CASSSRAALDTEAFF,TGTGCCAGCAGTTCTCGGGCTGCTTTAGATACTGAAGCTTTCTTT
.,.,TRBJ1-1,TRBV4-3,CASSQDSQAKAFF,TGCGCCAGCAGCCAGGACAGCCAGGCCAAAGCTTTCTTT
few,TRBD1,TRBJ1-1,TRBV9,CASSAGQANTEAFF,TGTGCCAGCAGCGCGGGACAGGCGAACACTGAAGCTTTCTTT
.,.,TRBJ2-3,TRBV10-3,CAISDSGADTQYF,TGTGCCATCAGTGATTCAGGGGCAGATACGCAGTATTTT
.,.,TRBJ1-2,TRBV9,CASSSREAANYGYTF,TGTGCCAGCAGCTCCCGTGAGGCAGCTAACTATGGCTACACCTTC
.,.,TRBJ1-1,TRBV30,CAWSVEGVMNTEAFF,TGTGCCTGGAGTGTAGAGGGGGTCATGAACACTGAAGCTTTCTTT
.,TRBD2,TRBJ2-1,TRBV7-9,CASSLDLAVLNEQFF,TGTGCCAGCAGCCTAGACCTAGCGGTTCTTAATGAGCAGTTCTTC
few,.,TRBJ1-1,TRBV7-2,CASSANLRRAFF,TGTGCCAGCAGCGCGAATCTCCGACGGGCTTTCTTT
.,.,TRBJ2-3,TRBV5-1,CASSLTPSTDTQYF,TGCGCCAGCAGCCTCACACCTAGCACAGATACGCAGTATTTT
.,TRBD1,TRBJ1-5,TRBV5-1,CASSLIFTGGPTDQPQHF,TGCGCCAGCAGCTTGATATTCACAGGGGGCCCTACGGATCAGCCCCAGCATTTT